Listed below are T cell receptor beta chains from one sample, sequenced in a study of identical twins. TCRdb recomputed calls from the 5' RACE reads with MiXCR, one row per CDR3 protein. The sample consists of 200,000 to 300,000 distinct CDR3 sequences, 9.5% to 15% of them appearing once. These data were likewise used in another study, on yellow fever vaccine responses in identical twins.

Material for sequencing was memory (CD45RO+) T cells sorted from blood. The receptor set was obtained from a woman between 18 and 29 years old in good health. Each CDR3 is given with its conserved first and last residue. D genes are given only for firm matches. Some rows have no size entry. The others give once, few or many, or a class for an expanded clone.

J: TRBJ2-5
D: TRBD2
size: NA
V: TRBV20-1
DNA: TGCAGTGCTCCCCGTGCGGTAGCGGGGCAAGAGACCCAGTACTTC
CDR3: CSAPRAVAGQETQYF

J: TRBJ2-6
D: NA
size: NA
V: TRBV7-2
DNA: TGTGCCAGCAGCTCAGGCGGGGCTGGGGCCAACGTCCTGACTTTC
CDR3: CASSSGGAGANVLTF

J: TRBJ2-7
D: TRBD2
size: few
V: TRBV27
DNA: TGTGCCAGCATCCGACTAGCGGGAGTTGAGGGCGAGCAGTACTTC
CDR3: CASIRLAGVEGEQYF

J: TRBJ2-1
D: NA
size: NA
V: TRBV21-1
DNA: TGTGCCAGCAGACAAAGTCAAAACTCCCTCGAAGATCCCACGGGATCCTACAATGAGCAGTTCTTC
CDR3: CASRQSQNSLEDPTGSYNEQFF

J: TRBJ2-7
D: NA
size: few
V: TRBV11-2
DNA: TGTGCCACCGGGACCAACCCCTACGAGCAGTACTTC
CDR3: CATGTNPYEQYF

J: TRBJ2-3
D: TRBD2
size: once
V: TRBV7-6
DNA: TGTGCCAGCAGCCCGAGGCTAGCGGGAGGGCACACAGATACGCAGTATTTT
CDR3: CASSPRLAGGHTDTQYF

J: TRBJ2-2
D: NA
size: NA
V: TRBV12-1
DNA: NA
CDR3: CASSFERIAPGSCFF

J: TRBJ2-7
D: NA
size: few
V: TRBV20-1
DNA: TGCAGTGCTAGAGATGGGGGAAAAGGGCTCTACGAGCAGTACTTC
CDR3: CSARDGGKGLYEQYF

J: TRBJ2-1
D: NA
size: many
V: TRBV5-1
DNA: TGCGCCAGCAGCTTGGTGGGGCAGGGGGGCAATGAGCAGTTCTTC
CDR3: CASSLVGQGGNEQFF

J: TRBJ2-3
D: TRBD1
size: NA
V: TRBV7-8
DNA: TGTGCCAGCAGCTTAGGCGGACAGGGAAGCACAGATACGCAGTATTTT
CDR3: CASSLGGQGSTDTQYF

J: TRBJ2-7
D: NA
size: many
V: TRBV3-1
DNA: TGTGCCAGCAGTCAGGGTACGGGAAACGAGCAGTACTTC
CDR3: CASSQGTGNEQYF